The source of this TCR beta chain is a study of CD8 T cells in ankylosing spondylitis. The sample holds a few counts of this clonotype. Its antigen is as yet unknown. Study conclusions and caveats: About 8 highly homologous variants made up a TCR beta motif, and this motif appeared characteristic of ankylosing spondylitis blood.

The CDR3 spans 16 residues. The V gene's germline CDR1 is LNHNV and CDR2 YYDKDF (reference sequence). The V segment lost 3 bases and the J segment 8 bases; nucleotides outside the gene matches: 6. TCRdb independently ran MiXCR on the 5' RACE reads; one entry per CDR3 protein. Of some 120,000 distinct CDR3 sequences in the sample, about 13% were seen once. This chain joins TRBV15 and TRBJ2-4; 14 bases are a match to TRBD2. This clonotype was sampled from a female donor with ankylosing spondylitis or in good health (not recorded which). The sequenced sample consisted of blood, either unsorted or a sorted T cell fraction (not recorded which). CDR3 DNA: TGTGCCACCAGCAGCGGGACTAGCGGGAGAGGGGACATTCAGTACTTC. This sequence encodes CATSSGTSGRGDIQYF.